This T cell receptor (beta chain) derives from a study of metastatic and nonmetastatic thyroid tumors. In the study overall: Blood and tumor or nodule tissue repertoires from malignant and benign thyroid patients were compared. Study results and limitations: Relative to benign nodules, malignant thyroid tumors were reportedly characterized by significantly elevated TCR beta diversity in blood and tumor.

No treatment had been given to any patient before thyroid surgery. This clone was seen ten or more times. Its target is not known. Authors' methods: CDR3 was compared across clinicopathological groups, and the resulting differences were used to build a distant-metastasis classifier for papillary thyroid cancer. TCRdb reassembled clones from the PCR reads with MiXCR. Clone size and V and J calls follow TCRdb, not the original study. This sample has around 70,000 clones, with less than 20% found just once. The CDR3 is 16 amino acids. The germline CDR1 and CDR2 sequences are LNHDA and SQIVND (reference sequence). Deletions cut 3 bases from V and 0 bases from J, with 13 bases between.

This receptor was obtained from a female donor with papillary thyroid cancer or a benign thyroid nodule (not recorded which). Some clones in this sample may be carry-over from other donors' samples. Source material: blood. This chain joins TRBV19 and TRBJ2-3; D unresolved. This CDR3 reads CASSIVADTSTDTQYF. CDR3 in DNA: TGTGCCAGTAGTATTGTGGCAGACACTAGCACAGATACGCAGTATTTT.